The 14 T cell receptor beta chains reported below all come from one sample, sequenced in a study of blood T cell repertoires in COVID-19. TCRdb's copy holds only in-frame clones and misses some; the assay was immunoSEQ multiplex PCR. The table has some 150,000 clones, approximately 80% seen once. Input material: peripheral blood. The source of these receptors is a human donor in a cohort sampled during active COVID-19.

For the CDR3, the DNA is TGTGCCAGCAGCATCGGACTAGCGGGGAAGCAGTTCTTC. This gives the protein CASSIGLAGKQFF. The chain recombines TRBV12-3 or TRBV12-4 with TRBJ2-1; TRBD2 aligns across 12 bases. CDR3 size: 13 residues. Trimming removed 6 bases from V and 11 bases from J; junction bases left unmatched: 5.

The chain links TRBV6-5 to TRBJ1-3; D is perhaps TRBD1 (6 bases). The germline V gene has CDR1 MNHEY and CDR2 SVGAGI. Trimming shortened V by 6 bases and J by 2 bases, and 14 bases separated the two germline ends. The CDR3 is made up of 15 amino acids. CDR3 residues: CASRQGFSPGNTIYF. The CDR3 DNA sequence: TGTGCCAGCAGACAGGGTTTTTCACCTGGAAACACCATATATTTT.

V and J are TRBV5-1 and TRBJ2-3; 11 bases align to TRBD1. With 4 bases clipped from V and 7 bases from J, the junction kept 11 bases outside the gene matches. The CDR3 contains 16 residues. Germline CDR1 reads SGHRS; CDR2 reads YFSETQ. As DNA, the CDR3 is TGCGCCAGCAGCCTCACCGGGACAGGGGGTTTAAATACGCAGTATTTT. This codes for CASSLTGTGGLNTQYF.

This clone appeared a few times. The chain uses TRBV5-4 and TRBJ1-1; 9 bases match TRBD1. The V and J ends lost 4 bases and 5 bases, in that order; junction bases with no gene match: 6. Germline V CDR1 and CDR2: SGHNT, YYREEE (reference sequence). The CDR3 has 14 residues. CDR3 DNA: TGTGCCAGCAGCGCCAGACAGGGGGGAACTGAAGCTTTCTTT. Protein: CASSARQGGTEAFF. Variable domain in full (rest from reference TRBV5-4 and TRBJ1-1): ETGVTQSPTHLIKTRGQQVTLRCSSQSGHNTVSWYQQALGQGPQFIFQYYREEENGRGNFPPRFSGLQFPNYSSELNVNALELDDSALYLCASSARQGGTEAFFGQGTRLTVV.

The chain uses TRBV4-3 and TRBJ1-1, with D possibly TRBD1 on 5 matching bases. V lost 4 bases and J lost 3, with 9 bases in between. Looked up from germline, CDR1 is LGHNA and CDR2 is YSLEER. The length of the CDR3 is 13 residues. CDR3 amino acids: CASSPQTDTEAFF. Here the CDR3 DNA reads TGCGCCAGCAGCCCTCAGACAGACACTGAAGCTTTCTTT.

This clone was seen a handful of times. The rearrangement links TRBV4-3 to TRBJ1-4; 7 nucleotides align to TRBD1. With V trimmed by 0 bases and J by 7 bases, 11 bases remained unmatched. CDR3 size: 17 residues. Germline CDR1 is LGHNA and CDR2 is YSLEER. CDR3 sequence reads: CASSQEVGRGKGEKLFF. In DNA, the CDR3 is TGCGCCAGCAGCCAAGAGGTCGGCAGGGGGAAAGGTGAAAAACTGTTTTTT.

The sample holds many counts of this clone. The chain uses TRBV4-3 and TRBJ1-6; D possibly corresponds to TRBD1 (5 bases). Trimming stripped 0 bases from V and 10 bases from J, with 25 bases between. The CDR3 runs 19 residues. Germline V gene data show CDR1 as LGHNA and CDR2 as YSLEER. CDR3 sequence reads: CASSQENRLRPPVWSPLHF. CDR3 DNA: TGCGCCAGCAGCCAAGAAAACAGGTTACGACCGCCCGTTTGGTCACCCCTCCACTTT.

The chain links TRBV12-5 to TRBJ1-6, with 7 bases aligning to TRBD1. V was pared by 7 bases and J by 7 bases, with 13 bases of the junction left unmatched. CDR3 length: 16 amino acids. Germline CDR1 and CDR2: LGHNT and FRNRAP. The CDR3 is CASAPSGQGVNSPLHF. CDR3 bases: TGTGCTAGTGCCCCGTCGGGGCAGGGGGTGAATTCACCCCTCCACTTT.

V is TRBV27 and J is TRBJ1-2; 9 bases match TRBD1. This CDR3 spans 15 amino acids. The germline V gene encodes CDR1 MNHEY and CDR2 SMNVEV (reference sequence). The V and J ends lost 5 bases and 4 bases, in that order; junction bases with no gene match: 8. This CDR3 is CASSPQGQGFYGYTF. CDR3 in DNA: TGTGCCAGCAGTCCCCAGGGACAGGGATTCTATGGCTACACCTTC.

The chain recombines TRBV28 with TRBJ2-3, with D possibly being TRBD2 (6 bases). CDR1 and CDR2 from the germline V gene are MDHEN and SYDVKM. This CDR3 is built from 15 residues. Trimming took off 5 bases at V and 1 base at J, with 13 bases between the two ends. CDR3 DNA: TGTGCCAGCAGTCCACTCGGGGGACGCACAGATACGCAGTATTTT. It specifies CASSPLGGRTDTQYF.

This clone was picked up one time. The genes are TRBV15 and TRBJ1-4, with D possibly TRBD1 on 6 matching bases. V shed 0 bases and J shed 5 bases, with 13 bases lying between them. CDR3 length: 16 residues. CDR1 and CDR2 (germline): LNHNV, YYDKDF (reference sequence). The CDR3 DNA sequence: TGTGCCACCAGCAGAGAAGGGGGGGGTCGCAATGAAAAACTGTTTTTT. Residues: CATSREGGGRNEKLFF.

The chain combines TRBV9 with TRBJ1-1; D is unclear. The CDR3 extends over 15 amino acids. The ends were cut back, 0 bases at V and 2 bases at J, with 11 bases in the middle. CDR1 and CDR2 from the germline V gene are SGDLS and YYNGEE. CDR3 in DNA: TGTGCCAGCAGCGTAGTGGTACACCCTAACACTGAAGCTTTCTTT. Amino acids: CASSVVVHPNTEAFF.

The chain couples TRBV28 to TRBJ2-7; D is perhaps TRBD1 (5 bases). CDR3 length equals 14 residues. Germline assignment: CDR1 MDHEN and CDR2 SYDVKM. V was shortened by 5 bases and J by 3 bases, with 14 bases between the two germline ends. CDR3 in amino acids: CASSLVTGDYEQYF. CDR3 bases: TGTGCCAGCAGTCTTGTTACAGGAGACTACGAGCAGTACTTC.

The V call is TRBV6-5, the J call TRBJ2-7; 8 positions match TRBD1. The CDR3 totals 13 residues. The germline V gene encodes CDR1 MNHEY and CDR2 SVGAGI. V dropped 6 bases and J dropped 5; count of bases not matched to a gene: 6. The CDR3 sequence: CASSDRGENEQYF. In nucleotides, the CDR3 is TGTGCCAGCAGCGACAGGGGCGAGAACGAGCAGTACTTC.